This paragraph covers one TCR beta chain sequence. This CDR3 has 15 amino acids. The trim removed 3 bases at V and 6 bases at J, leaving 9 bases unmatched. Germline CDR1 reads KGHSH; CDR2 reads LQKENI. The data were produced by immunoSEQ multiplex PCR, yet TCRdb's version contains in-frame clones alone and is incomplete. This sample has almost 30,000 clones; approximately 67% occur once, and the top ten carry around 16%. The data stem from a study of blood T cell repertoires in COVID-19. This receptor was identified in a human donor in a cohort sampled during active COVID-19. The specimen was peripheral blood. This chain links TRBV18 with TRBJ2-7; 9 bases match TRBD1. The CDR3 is CASSPQGQGYGEQYF. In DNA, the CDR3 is TGTGCCAGCTCACCCCAGGGACAGGGATATGGCGAGCAGTACTTC.